A selection of T cell receptor beta chains follows, all from one sample in a study of T-cell memory formation after mild COVID-19. TCRdb reprocessed the 5' RACE reads via MiXCR and lists one record per CDR3 protein. The table includes under 250,000 distinct CDR3 sequences, 8% to 10% detected once. Source material: PBMCs or a T cell subset sorted from them (not recorded which). These receptors all stem from a man younger than 35 who had mild COVID-19 (a few samples of this study predate the infection). Cell type and time point are not known. CDR3s include the opening cysteine and the closing phenylalanine or tryptophan. A D gene is named only where the DNA matches it firmly. Clone size is given for some rows only: seen once, a few or many times, or a class if the clone is expanded.

v_call,clone_size,j_call,d_call,cdr3_aa,cdr3_nt
TRBV6-1,-,TRBJ2-1,-,CASDLNFGGHNNEQFF,TGTGCCAGCGACCTCAATTTCGGGGGGCACAACAATGAGCAGTTCTTC
TRBV5-1,many,TRBJ2-5,-,CASSLEPPGLTQETQYF,TGCGCCAGCAGCTTGGAACCCCCGGGACTGACACAAGAGACCCAGTACTTC
TRBV7-2,few,TRBJ2-5,TRBD2,CASSANLAGPLSRETQYF,TGTGCCAGCAGCGCCAATCTAGCGGGGCCCCTTAGTCGGGAGACCCAGTACTTC
TRBV5-1,-,TRBJ2-3,-,CASSLALANEGDTQYF,TGCGCCAGCAGCTTGGCTCTAGCGAACGAAGGGGATACGCAGTATTTT
TRBV7-2,-,TRBJ1-2,TRBD1,CASSLVGQGGFGYTF,TGTGCCAGCAGCTTAGTCGGACAGGGTGGTTTCGGCTACACCTTC
TRBV7-2,few,TRBJ2-1,-,CASSPQASSYNEQFF,TGTGCCAGCAGCCCACAGGCCAGCTCCTACAATGAGCAGTTCTTC
TRBV12-3/TRBV12-4,few,TRBJ2-2,-,CASSYTAGTPGELFF,TGTGCCAGCAGCTATACGGCCGGGACGCCCGGGGAGCTGTTTTTT
TRBV4-1,-,TRBJ1-5,-,CASSQDWQGNQPQHF,TGCGCCAGCAGCCAAGATTGGCAGGGGAATCAGCCCCAGCATTTT
TRBV18,few,TRBJ2-1,TRBD1,CASSPRTGVYNEQFF,TGTGCCAGCTCACCACGAACAGGGGTTTACAATGAGCAGTTCTTC
TRBV11-2,few,TRBJ1-2,-,CASSDPGASSYGYTF,TGTGCCAGCAGCGATCCGGGAGCCTCTAGCTATGGCTACACCTTC
TRBV5-1,many,TRBJ1-6,-,CASSSRRARNSPLHF,TGCGCCAGCAGCTCCCGCAGGGCCCGTAATTCACCCCTCCACTTT
TRBV4-1,few,TRBJ1-4,TRBD1,CASRQTGQGRGLFF,TGCGCCAGCAGGCAGACAGGGCAAGGGAGGGGACTGTTTTTT
TRBV9,-,TRBJ2-7,-,CASSEGAGAAYEQYF,TGTGCCAGCAGCGAGGGAGCGGGCGCGGCCTACGAGCAGTACTTC
TRBV12-3/TRBV12-4,-,TRBJ1-6,-,CASSLGRDPYNSPLHF,TGTGCCAGCAGTTTAGGCAGGGATCCATATAATTCACCCCTCCACTTT
TRBV7-2,few,TRBJ2-5,-,CASSLVQDSRETQYF,TGTGCCAGCAGCTTAGTACAGGATTCCAGGGAGACCCAGTACTTC
TRBV4-3,-,TRBJ1-4,-,CASSRARGGEKLFF,TGCGCCAGCAGCCGAGCACGTGGGGGGGAAAAACTGTTTTTT
TRBV20-1,few,TRBJ1-5,-,CSFGRINQPQHF,TGCAGTTTCGGACGGATAAATCAGCCCCAGCATTTT
TRBV6-1,-,TRBJ2-7,-,CASTRVYEQYF,TGTGCCAGCACGAGGGTCTACGAGCAGTACTTC